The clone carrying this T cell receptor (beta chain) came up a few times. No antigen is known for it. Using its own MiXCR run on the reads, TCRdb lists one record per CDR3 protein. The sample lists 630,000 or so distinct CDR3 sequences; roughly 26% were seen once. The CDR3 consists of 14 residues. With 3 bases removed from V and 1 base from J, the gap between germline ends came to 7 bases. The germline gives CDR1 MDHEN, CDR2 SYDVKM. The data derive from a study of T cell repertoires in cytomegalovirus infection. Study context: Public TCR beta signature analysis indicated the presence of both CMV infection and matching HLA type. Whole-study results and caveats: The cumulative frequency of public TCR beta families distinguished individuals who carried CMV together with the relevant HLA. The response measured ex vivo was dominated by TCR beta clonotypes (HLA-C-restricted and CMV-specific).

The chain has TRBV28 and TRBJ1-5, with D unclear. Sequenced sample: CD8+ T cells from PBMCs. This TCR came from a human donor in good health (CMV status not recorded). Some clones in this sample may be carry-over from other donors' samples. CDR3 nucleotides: TGTGCCAGCAGTTTCTCTTCAAGCAATCAGCCCCAGCATTTT. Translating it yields CASSFSSSNQPQHF. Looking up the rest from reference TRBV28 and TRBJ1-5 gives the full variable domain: DVKVTQSSRYLVKRTGEKVFLECVQDMDHENMFWYRQDPGLGLRLIYFSYDVKMKEKGDIPEGYSVSREKKERFSLILESASTNQTSMYLCASSFSSSNQPQHFGDGTRLSIL.